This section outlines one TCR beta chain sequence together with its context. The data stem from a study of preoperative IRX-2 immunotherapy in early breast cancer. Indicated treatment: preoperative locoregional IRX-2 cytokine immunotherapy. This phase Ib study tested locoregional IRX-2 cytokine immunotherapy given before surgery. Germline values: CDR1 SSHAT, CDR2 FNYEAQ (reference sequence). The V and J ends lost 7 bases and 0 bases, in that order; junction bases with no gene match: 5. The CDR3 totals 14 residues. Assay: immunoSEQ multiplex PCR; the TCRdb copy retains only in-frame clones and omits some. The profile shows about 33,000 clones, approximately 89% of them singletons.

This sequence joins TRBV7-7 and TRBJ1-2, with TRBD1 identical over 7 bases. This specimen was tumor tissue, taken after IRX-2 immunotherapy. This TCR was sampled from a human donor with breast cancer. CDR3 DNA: TGTGCCAGCACCAGGGGGGTTACTAACTATGGCTACACCTTC. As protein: CASTRGVTNYGYTF.